This is a list of T cell receptor beta chains from one sample in a study of identical twins. TCRdb reprocessed the 5' RACE reads via MiXCR and lists one record per CDR3 protein. The data hold some 1,600,000 distinct CDR3 sequences, with around 29% observed a single time. The sequencing sample was made of cord blood. These receptors were collected from a newborn girl in good health. The conserved cysteine and the conserved F or W are not part of the CDR3 here. The order of the fields is V gene, D gene, J gene, CDR3 protein. The D gene is left open where the match is weak.

TRBV5-1	NA	TRBJ1-2	ASSLVPGYGYT
TRBV28	NA	TRBJ2-1	ASSFYSYEQF
TRBV7-2	TRBD1	TRBJ1-3	ASSQQGAGRNTIY
TRBV7-9	NA	TRBJ2-1	ASGSINHREGANEQF
TRBV5-1	NA	NA	ASSTAELSEQY
TRBV10-3	NA	TRBJ2-3	AISISSLGPDAQY
TRBV20-1	NA	TRBJ1-4	SAEIGQNEKLF
TRBV29-1	TRBD2	TRBJ2-3	SVAPRLAGGTDTQY
TRBV3-1	TRBD2	TRBJ2-7	ASSHSGTSVSYEQY
TRBV18	NA	TRBJ1-1	ASAIGPNTEAF
TRBV14	TRBD1	TRBJ1-1	ASSQDRGRGKSEAF
TRBV7-2	NA	TRBJ2-7	ASSLDLVGQY
TRBV29-1	TRBD1	TRBJ1-2	SVEDIQGLGGYT
TRBV20-1	NA	TRBJ2-3	SARDFPHIVRDLTTQY
TRBV10-3	NA	TRBJ2-5	AISESVVSETQY
TRBV25-1	TRBD2	TRBJ2-2	ASSEWGSGETGELF
TRBV25-1	TRBD2	TRBJ2-1	ASSDVGEGLVEQF
TRBV5-1	NA	TRBJ1-1	ASSLQMVNTEAF
TRBV28	NA	TRBJ2-5	ASSLRAKETQY
TRBV3-1	NA	TRBJ1-6	ASSHAGAVYNSPLH
TRBV20-1	TRBD1	TRBJ2-1	SAVRDSAYNEQF
TRBV30	TRBD1	TRBJ1-5	AWSQGARNQPQH
TRBV12-3/TRBV12-4	NA	TRBJ1-2	ASRLRDGYT
TRBV4-1	NA	TRBJ2-7	ASSRNRGVYEQY
TRBV6-2/TRBV6-3	NA	TRBJ2-1	ASSYSKRSVDNERF
TRBV20-1	NA	TRBJ2-7	SASILPYEQY
TRBV24-1	NA	TRBJ2-3	ATSDWEASGSTDTQY
TRBV7-2	NA	TRBJ1-5	ASSENWNQPQH
TRBV5-1	TRBD2	TRBJ2-1	ASSLTSGSGYNEQF
TRBV27	NA	TRBJ2-7	ASSSRGFGWYEQY
TRBV4-1	TRBD2	TRBJ2-1	ASSHSSGGNEQF
TRBV20-1	TRBD2	NA	SLTGLAAHEQY
TRBV12-3/TRBV12-4	NA	TRBJ2-3	ASSFSYQGTRADMQY
TRBV29-1	NA	TRBJ1-4	SGGGSNEKLF
TRBV12-3/TRBV12-4	NA	TRBJ2-1	ASTLARRYNEQF
TRBV28	TRBD1	TRBJ2-7	ASRTNPGTGISYEQY
TRBV20-1	NA	TRBJ1-2	SARDPATGYGYT
TRBV5-1	NA	TRBJ1-3	ASSSHISSSGNTIY
TRBV20-1	NA	TRBJ2-1	SARITGLTNNEQF
TRBV20-1	NA	NA	SASWTNGLQETQY
TRBV20-1	TRBD2	TRBJ2-1	SAHLQTSGKAYNEQF
TRBV7-7	NA	TRBJ2-1	ASSPLVHNEQF